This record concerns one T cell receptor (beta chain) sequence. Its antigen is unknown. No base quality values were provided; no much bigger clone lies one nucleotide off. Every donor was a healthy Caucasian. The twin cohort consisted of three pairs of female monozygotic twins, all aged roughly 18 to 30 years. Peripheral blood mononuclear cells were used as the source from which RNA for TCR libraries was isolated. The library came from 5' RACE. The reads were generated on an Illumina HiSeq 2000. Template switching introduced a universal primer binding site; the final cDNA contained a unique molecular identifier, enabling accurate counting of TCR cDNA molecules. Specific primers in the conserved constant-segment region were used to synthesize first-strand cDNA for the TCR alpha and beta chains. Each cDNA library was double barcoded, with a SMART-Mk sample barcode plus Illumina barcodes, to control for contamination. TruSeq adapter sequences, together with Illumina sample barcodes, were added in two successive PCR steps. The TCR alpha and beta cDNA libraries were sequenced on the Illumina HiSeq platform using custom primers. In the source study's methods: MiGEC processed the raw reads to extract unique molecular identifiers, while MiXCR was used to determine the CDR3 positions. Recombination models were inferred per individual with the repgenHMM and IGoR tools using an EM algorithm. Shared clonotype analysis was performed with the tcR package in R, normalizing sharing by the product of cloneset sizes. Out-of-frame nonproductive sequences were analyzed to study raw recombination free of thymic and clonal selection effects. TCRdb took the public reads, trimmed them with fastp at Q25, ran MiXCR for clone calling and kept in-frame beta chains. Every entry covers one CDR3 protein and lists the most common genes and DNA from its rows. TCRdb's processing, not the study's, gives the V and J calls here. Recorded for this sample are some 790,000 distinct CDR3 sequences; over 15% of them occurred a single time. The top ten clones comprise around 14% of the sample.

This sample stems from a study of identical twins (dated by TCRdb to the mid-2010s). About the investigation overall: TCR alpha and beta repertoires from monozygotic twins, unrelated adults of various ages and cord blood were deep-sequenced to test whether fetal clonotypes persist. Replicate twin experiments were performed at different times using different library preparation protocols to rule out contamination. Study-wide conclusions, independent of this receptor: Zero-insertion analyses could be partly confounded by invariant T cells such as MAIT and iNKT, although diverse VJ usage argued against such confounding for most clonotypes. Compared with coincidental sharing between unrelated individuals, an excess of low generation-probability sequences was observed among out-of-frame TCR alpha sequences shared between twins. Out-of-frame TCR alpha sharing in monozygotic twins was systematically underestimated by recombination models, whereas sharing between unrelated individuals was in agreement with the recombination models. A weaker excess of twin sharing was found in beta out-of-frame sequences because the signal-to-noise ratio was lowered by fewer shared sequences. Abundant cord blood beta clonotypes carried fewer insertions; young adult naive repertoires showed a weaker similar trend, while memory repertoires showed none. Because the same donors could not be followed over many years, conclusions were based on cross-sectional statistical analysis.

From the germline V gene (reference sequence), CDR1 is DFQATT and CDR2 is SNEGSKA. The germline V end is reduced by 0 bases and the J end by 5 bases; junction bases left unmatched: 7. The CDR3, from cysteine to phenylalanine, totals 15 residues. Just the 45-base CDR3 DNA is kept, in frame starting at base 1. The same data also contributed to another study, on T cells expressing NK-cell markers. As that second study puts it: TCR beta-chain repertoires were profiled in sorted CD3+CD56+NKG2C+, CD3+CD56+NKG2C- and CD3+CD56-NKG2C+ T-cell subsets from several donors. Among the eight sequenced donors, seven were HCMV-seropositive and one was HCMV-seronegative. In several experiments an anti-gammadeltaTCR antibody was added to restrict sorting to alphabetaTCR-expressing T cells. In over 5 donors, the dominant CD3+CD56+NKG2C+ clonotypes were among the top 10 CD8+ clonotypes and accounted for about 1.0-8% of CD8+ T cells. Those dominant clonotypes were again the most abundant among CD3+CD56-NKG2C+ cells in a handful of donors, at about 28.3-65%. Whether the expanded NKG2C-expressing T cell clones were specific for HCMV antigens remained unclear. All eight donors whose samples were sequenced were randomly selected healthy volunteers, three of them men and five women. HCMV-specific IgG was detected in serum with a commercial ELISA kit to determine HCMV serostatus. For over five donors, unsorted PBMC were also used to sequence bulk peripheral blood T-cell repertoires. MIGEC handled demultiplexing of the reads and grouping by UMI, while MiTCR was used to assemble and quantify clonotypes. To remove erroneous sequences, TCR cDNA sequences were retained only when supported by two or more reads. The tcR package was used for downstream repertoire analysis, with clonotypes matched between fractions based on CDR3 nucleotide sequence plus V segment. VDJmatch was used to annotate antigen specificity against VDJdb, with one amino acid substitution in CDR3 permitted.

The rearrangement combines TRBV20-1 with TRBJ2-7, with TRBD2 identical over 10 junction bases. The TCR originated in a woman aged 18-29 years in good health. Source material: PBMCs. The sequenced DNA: TGCAGTGCTAGAGACGGACTAGCGGCAAGCGACGAGCAGTACTTC. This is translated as CSARDGLAASDEQYF.